This T cell receptor beta chain was sequenced in a study of identical twins. Each CDR3 protein is one row after TCRdb ran MiXCR on the 5' RACE reads. The table records hundreds of thousands of distinct CDR3 sequences, more than 9% of them present only once. A further study also used this sample, focusing on yellow fever vaccine responses in identical twins.

Sequences were obtained from CD8+ T cells sorted from blood. The TCR originated in a woman in her late teens or twenties in good health.

The chain's CDR3 is CASSSGDWQETQYF. CDR3 bases: TGTGCCAGCAGCTCAGGGGACTGGCAAGAGACCCAGTACTTC. The chain combines TRBV7-9 with TRBJ2-5; perhaps D is TRBD1 or TRBD2 (6 bases each). In germline, CDR1 is SEHNR, CDR2 FQNEAQ (reference sequence). The CDR3 loop spans 14 amino acids. V dropped 4 bases and J dropped 2 bases, with 11 bases sitting between them.